This TCR beta chain was documented in a study of post-analysis software for immune sequencing data. Presence of unique molecular identifiers characterized the TCR beta cDNA libraries. MiXCR was run by TCRdb on the PCR reads, yielding one entry per CDR3 protein. Of about 620,000 distinct CDR3 sequences listed, roughly 40% are singletons. Study-wide results and limits: When patients were compared with controls, a handful of TRBV segments were more frequent, TRBV5-6, TRBV5-1 and TRBV20-1 among them. Comparison with controls showed significantly lower normalized Chao1 diversity in multiple sclerosis patients.

Notes on this clonotype: Its antigen remains unidentified.

Trimming left V 9 bases short and J 2 bases short, with 11 bases between. Germline lookup yields CDR1 KGHDR and CDR2 SFDVKD. CDR3 length: 13 amino acids. This chain links TRBV24-1 with TRBJ2-3; D may correspond to TRBD1 or TRBD2 (5 bases each). The clonotype originates from a girl between 10 and 17 years old with multiple sclerosis. The sequenced material came from blood. Here the CDR3 DNA reads TGTGCCACCTCCGGGACCCTCACAGATACGCAGTATTTT. Protein sequence: CATSGTLTDTQYF.